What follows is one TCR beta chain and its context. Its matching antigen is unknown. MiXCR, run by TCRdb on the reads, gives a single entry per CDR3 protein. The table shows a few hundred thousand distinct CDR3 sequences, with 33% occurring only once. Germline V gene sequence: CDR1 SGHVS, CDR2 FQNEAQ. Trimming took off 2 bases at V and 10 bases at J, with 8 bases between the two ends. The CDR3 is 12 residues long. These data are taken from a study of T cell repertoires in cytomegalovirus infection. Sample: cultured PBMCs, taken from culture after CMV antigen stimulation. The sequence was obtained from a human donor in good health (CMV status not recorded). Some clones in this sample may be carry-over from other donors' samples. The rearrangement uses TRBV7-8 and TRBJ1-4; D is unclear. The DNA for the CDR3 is TGTGCCAGCAGCTTACCGGGTGGAAAACTGTTTTTT. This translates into CASSLPGGKLFF. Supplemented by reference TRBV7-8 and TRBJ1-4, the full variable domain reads GAGVSQSPRYKVAKRGQDVALRCDPISGHVSLFWYQQALGQGPEFLTYFQNEAQLDKSGLPSDRFFAERPEGSVSTLKIQRTQQEDSAVYLCASSLPGGKLFFGSGTQLSVL.